The clone carrying this T cell receptor (beta chain) has just one count. The target antigen is unknown. The source of the sample is a study of shared clonotypes between healthy human individuals. Study-wide background: Donors consisted of two women and a few men between 18 and 49. Study outcomes and limitations: Sequencing of the sorted subsets was shown by rarefaction to be incomplete despite large depth. Several donors showed sharing of approximately 5% of naive CD4 clonotypes. Among non-shared clonotypes, generation probabilities were lower than among those shared by all four donors.

Here immunoSEQ multiplex PCR was the method, and the copy in TCRdb shows in-frame clones only, minus some. The sample has about 1.1 million clones; roughly 80% are singletons. V shed 1 base and J shed 1 base, with 7 bases lying between them. CDR1 SGHTA and CDR2 FQGTGA come from the germline V gene. The CDR3 spans 15 residues. The source is a man aged 18 to 35 in good health. Some clones in this sample may be carry-over from other donors' samples. The sequenced material came from memory CD4+ T cells from PBMCs. Subset: CD45RA-negative fraction. The chain couples TRBV7-3 to TRBJ2-2; D is unresolved. The CDR3 is CASSLNPGNTGELFF. The CDR3 DNA reads TGTGCCAGCAGCTTAAATCCAGGGAACACCGGGGAGCTGTTTTTT.